The 6 T cell receptor beta chains presented below share a single source sample, sequenced in a study of brain T cells in children with intractable seizures. The time point: blood from clinic visit 5 months post-surgery; TSC patient then seizure free. Here immunoSEQ multiplex PCR was the method, and the copy in TCRdb shows in-frame clones only, minus some. The repertoire has 300,000 to 400,000 clones, roughly 93% of them found once; the top ten carry 5.5% to 6%. The sequencing used peripheral blood, collected less than 6 months after surgery. Every receptor here comes from a boy under three years old with tuberous sclerosis and intractable seizures.

The V call is TRBV10-3, the J call TRBJ1-3; D uncertain. In germline, CDR1 is ENHRY, CDR2 SYGVKD. Trimming removed 1 base at V and 4 bases at J, with 11 bases between. This CDR3 is built from 15 residues. The chain's CDR3 is CAISEWRFSGNTIYF. The CDR3 DNA follows: TGTGCCATCAGTGAGTGGAGGTTTTCCGGAAACACCATATATTTT.

In the case of this clone: Mismatch with germline at one junction end may stem from a read error. The chain employs TRBV7-8 and TRBJ2-2; 7 bases line up with TRBD1. The germline CDR1 and CDR2 sequences are SGHVS and FQNEAQ. The CDR3 consists of 16 residues. This CDR3 is CASSLARGQVTGELFF. CDR3 nucleotide sequence: TGTGCCAGCAGCCTAGCCCGCGGACAGGTCACCGGGGAGCTGTTTTTT. The full variable domain, rest sourced from reference TRBV7-8 and TRBJ2-2, is GAGVSQSPRYKVAKRGQDVALRCDPISGHVSLFWYQQALGQGPEFLTYFQNEAQLDKSGLPSDRFFAERPEGSVSTLKIQRTQQEDSAVYLCASSLARGQVTGELFFGEGSRLTVL.

The chain carries TRBV7-9 and TRBJ2-3, with 9 bases aligning to TRBD2. The germline gives CDR1 SEHNR, CDR2 FQNEAQ (reference sequence). V shed 4 bases and J 1 base; nucleotides not matched to a gene: 0. The CDR3 length is 14 residues. CDR3 in DNA: TGTGCCAGCAGCTGGACTAGCGGCACAGATACGCAGTATTTT. Encoded protein: CASSWTSGTDTQYF.

The CDR3 spells CATSRTPRPLGPDTGELFF. The DNA of the CDR3 is TGTGCCACCAGCAGAACGCCCCGGCCCTTGGGGCCCGACACCGGGGAGCTGTTTTTT. V and J are TRBV15 and TRBJ2-2; a weak D match, TRBD1 (5 bases). Germline values: CDR1 LNHNV, CDR2 YYDKDF (reference sequence). The CDR3 is 19 residues long. V lost 2 bases and J lost 3, with 22 bases in between. Full variable domain (rest looked up from reference TRBV15 and TRBJ2-2): DAMVIQNPRYQVTQFGKPVTLSCSQTLNHNVMYWYQQKSSQAPKLLFHYYDKDFNNEADTPDNFQSRRPNTSFCFLDIRSPGLGDTAMYLCATSRTPRPLGPDTGELFFGEGSRLTVL.

The rearrangement uses TRBV5-1 and TRBJ1-1; no clear D gene. CDR3 length equals 13 residues. Trimming removed 2 bases at V and 2 bases at J, with 7 bases between. CDR1 and CDR2 (germline): SGHRS, YFSETQ. CDR3 DNA: TGCGCCAGCAGCTTTCAGAGTAACACTGAAGCTTTCTTT. Encoded protein: CASSFQSNTEAFF.

V gene TRBV5-6 combines with J gene TRBJ2-1, with D possibly TRBD2 on 5 matching bases. In germline, CDR1 is SGHDT, CDR2 YYEEEE. Trimming took off 5 bases at V and 0 bases at J, with 15 bases between the two ends. CDR3 length: 16 amino acids. DNA for the CDR3: TGTGCCAGCAGTCCCACGGGCGGGCCCTCCTACAATGAGCAGTTCTTC. Translating it yields CASSPTGGPSYNEQFF.